This TCR beta chain was captured in a study of naive and memory T cell subsets. Whole-study findings and limits: Over 95% of naive TCR sequences appeared only once after error correction, unlike memory subsets. Possibly reflecting memory cells re-expressing CD45RA, a few larger clonotypes occurred in naive repertoires, especially CD8.

Germline V gene sequence: CDR1 DFQATT, CDR2 SNEGSKA (reference sequence). The CDR3 is 12 amino acids. With 3 bases removed from V and 7 bases from J, the gap between germline ends came to 13 bases. As to this clonotype: What it binds is unknown.

Two oligonucleotides, mixed equimolar, formed the beta constant-region primer covering TRBC1 and TRBC2. Nested alpha and beta constant-region primers with the SP2 primer drove four PCR rounds on ligated cDNA. TCRdb analysed the UMI-ligation and nested PCR reads with MiXCR anew, one entry per CDR3 protein. Altogether around 100,000 distinct CDR3 sequences are present, approximately 14% being singletons, with the ten largest covering around 2.8%. The sample comprised naive CD8+ T cells from blood. The sequence was obtained from a human donor in good health. The gene calls are TRBV20-1 and TRBJ2-7, with D maybe TRBD2 (5 bases). The CDR3 bases are TGCAGTGCTAGTGAGGGCCTTGCTGAGCAGTACTTC. It yields the protein CSASEGLAEQYF.